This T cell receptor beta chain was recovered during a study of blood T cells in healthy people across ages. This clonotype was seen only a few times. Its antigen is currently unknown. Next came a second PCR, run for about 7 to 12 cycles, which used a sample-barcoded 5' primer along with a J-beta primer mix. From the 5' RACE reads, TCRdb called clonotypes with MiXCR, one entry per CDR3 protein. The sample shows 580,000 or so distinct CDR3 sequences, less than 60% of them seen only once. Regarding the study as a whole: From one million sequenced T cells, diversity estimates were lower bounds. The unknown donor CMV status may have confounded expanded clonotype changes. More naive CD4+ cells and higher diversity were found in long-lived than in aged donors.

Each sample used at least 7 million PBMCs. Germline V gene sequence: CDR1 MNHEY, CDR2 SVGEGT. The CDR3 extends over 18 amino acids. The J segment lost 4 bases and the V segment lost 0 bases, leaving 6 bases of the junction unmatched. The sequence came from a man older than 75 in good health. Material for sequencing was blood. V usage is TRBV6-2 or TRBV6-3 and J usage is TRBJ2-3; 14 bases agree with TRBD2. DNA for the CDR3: TGTGCCAGCAGTTACTCCCGGACTAGCGGGGGGCCCTCAGATACGCAGTATTTT. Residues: CASSYSRTSGGPSDTQYF.